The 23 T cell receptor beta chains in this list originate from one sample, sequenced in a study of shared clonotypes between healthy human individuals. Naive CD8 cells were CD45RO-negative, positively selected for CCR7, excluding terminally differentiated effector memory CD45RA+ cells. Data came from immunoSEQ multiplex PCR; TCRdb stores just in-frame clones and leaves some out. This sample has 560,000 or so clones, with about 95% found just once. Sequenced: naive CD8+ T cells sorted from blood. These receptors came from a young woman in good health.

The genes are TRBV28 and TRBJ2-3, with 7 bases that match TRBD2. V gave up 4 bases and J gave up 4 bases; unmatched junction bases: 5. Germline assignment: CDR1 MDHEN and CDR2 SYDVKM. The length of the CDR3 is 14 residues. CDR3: CASSSRGSADTQYF. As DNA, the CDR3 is TGTGCCAGCAGTTCCCGCGGGAGCGCAGATACGCAGTATTTT.

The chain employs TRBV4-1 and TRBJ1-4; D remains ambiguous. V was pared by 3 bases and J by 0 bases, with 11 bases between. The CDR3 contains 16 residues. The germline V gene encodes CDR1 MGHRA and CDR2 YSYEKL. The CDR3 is CASSHNALATNEKLFF. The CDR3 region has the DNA TGCGCCAGCAGCCACAACGCCCTTGCAACTAATGAAAAACTGTTTTTT.

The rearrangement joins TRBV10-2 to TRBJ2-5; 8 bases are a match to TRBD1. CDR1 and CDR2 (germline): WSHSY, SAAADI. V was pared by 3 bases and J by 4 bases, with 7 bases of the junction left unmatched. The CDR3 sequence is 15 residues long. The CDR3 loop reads CASSDAGGFGETQYF. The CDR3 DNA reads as TGCGCCAGCAGTGATGCAGGGGGCTTTGGAGAGACCCAGTACTTC.

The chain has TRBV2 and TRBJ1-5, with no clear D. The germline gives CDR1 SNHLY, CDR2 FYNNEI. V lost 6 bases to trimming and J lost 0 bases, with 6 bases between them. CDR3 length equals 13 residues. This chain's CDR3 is CASRPYSNQPQHF. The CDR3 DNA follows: TGTGCCAGCAGACCGTATAGCAATCAGCCCCAGCATTTT.

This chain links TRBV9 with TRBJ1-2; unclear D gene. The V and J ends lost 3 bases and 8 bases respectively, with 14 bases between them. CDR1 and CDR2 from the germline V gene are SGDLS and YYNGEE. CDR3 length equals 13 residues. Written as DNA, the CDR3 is TGTGCCAGCAGCGGGGGAGGCAAGGAGGGCTACACCTTC. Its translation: CASSGGGKEGYTF.

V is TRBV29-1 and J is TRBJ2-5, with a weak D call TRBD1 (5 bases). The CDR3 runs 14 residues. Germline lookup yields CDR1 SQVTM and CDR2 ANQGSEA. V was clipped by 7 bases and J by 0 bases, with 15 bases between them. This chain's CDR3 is CSADLDSDQETQYF. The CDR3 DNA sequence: TGCAGCGCTGACCTAGACAGTGACCAAGAGACCCAGTACTTC.

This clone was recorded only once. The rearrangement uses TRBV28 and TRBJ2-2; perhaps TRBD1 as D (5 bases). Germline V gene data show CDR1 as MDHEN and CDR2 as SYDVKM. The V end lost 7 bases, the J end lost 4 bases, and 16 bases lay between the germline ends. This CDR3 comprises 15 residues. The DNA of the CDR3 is TGTGCCAGCACCCTAGATCAGGGCGGCACCGGGGAGCTGTTTTTT. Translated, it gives CASTLDQGGTGELFF.

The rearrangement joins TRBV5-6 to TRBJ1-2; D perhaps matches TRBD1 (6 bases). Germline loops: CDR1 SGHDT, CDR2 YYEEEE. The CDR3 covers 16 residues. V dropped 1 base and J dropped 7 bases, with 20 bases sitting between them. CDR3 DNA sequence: TGTGCCAGCAGCTTGCTACGACAGGAGTCTATGTTTGGCTACACCTTC. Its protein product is CASSLLRQESMFGYTF.

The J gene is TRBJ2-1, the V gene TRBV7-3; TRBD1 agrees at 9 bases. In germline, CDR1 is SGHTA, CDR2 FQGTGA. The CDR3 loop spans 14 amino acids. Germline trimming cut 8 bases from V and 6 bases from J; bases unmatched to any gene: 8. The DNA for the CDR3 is TGTGCCAGCGGACCCGGGACAGGGACCAATGAGCAGTTCTTC. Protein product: CASGPGTGTNEQFF.

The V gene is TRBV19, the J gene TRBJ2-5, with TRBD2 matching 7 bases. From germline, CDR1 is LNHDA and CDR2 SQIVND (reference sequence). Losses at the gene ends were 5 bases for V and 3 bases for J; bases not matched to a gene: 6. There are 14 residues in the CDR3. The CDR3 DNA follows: TGTGCCAGTAGTGTTGGGCGGGGGAAAGAGACCCAGTACTTC. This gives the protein CASSVGRGKETQYF.

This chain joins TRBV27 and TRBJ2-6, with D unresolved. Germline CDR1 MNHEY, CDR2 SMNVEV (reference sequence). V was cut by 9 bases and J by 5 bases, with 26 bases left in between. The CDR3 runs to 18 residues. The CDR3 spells CASSHGHWLQSRANVLTF. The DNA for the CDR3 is TGTGCCAGTAGTCACGGTCATTGGCTACAAAGTCGGGCCAACGTCCTGACTTTC.

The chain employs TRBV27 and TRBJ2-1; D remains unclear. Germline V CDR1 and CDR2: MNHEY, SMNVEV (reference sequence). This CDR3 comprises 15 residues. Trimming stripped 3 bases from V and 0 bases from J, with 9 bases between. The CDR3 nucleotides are TGTGCCAGCAGTTTCCGGCGAAGCTCCTACAATGAGCAGTTCTTC. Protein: CASSFRRSSYNEQFF.

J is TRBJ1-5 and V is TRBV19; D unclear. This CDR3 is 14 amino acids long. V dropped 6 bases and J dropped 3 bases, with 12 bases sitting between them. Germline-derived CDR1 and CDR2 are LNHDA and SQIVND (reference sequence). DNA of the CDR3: TGTGCCAGTAGGGCGGGTCACTACAATCAGCCCCAGCATTTT. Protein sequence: CASRAGHYNQPQHF.

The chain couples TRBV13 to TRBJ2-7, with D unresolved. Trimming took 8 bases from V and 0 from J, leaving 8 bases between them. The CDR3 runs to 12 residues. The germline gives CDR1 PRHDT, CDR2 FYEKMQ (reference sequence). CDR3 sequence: CASGWTSYEQYF. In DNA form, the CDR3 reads TGTGCCAGCGGATGGACCTCCTACGAGCAGTACTTC.

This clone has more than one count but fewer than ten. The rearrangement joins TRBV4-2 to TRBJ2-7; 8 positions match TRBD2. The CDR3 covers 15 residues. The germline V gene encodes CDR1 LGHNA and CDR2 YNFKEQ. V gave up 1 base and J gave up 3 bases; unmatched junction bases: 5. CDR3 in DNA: TGTGCCAGCAGCCAAGGACTAGCGAATAACTACGAGCAGTACTTC. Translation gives CASSQGLANNYEQYF.

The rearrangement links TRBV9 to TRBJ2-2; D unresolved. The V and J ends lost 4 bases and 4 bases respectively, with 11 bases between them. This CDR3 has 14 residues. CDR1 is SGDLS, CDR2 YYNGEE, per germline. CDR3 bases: TGTGCCAGCAGCACCGTTTCGGGCACCGGGGAGCTGTTTTTT. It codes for CASSTVSGTGELFF. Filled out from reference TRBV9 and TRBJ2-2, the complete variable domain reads DSGVTQTPKHLITATGQRVTLRCSPRSGDLSVYWYQQSLDQGLQFLIQYYNGEERAKGNILERFSAQQFPDLHSELNLSSLELGDSALYFCASSTVSGTGELFFGEGSRLTVL.

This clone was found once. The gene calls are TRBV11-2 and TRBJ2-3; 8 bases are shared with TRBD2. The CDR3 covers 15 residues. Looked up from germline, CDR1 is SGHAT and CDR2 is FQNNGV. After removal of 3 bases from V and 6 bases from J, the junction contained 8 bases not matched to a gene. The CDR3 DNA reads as TGTGCCAGCAGCTTGCGGGAGGTGGATTGGGATACGCAGTATTTT. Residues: CASSLREVDWDTQYF.

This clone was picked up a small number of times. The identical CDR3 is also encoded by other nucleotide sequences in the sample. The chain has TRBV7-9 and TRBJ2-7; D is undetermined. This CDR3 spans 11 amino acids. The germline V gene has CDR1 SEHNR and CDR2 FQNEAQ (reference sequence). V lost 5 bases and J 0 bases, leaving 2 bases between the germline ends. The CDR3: CASSHSYEQYF. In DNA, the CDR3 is TGTGCCAGCAGCCACTCCTACGAGCAGTACTTC.

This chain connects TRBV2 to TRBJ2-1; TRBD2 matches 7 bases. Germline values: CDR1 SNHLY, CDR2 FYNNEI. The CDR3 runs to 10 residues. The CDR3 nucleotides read TGTGCGAGCGGGGTCAATGAGCAGTTCTTC. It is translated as CASGVNEQFF.

The CDR3 DNA reads as TGTGCCAGCAGTTACGGCAGCGGGACAGATACGCAGTATTTT. Its translation is CASSYGSGTDTQYF. The chain employs TRBV6-7 and TRBJ2-3, with D perhaps TRBD2 (6 bases). TRBV6-7 is flagged as an ORF with uncertain function. CDR3 length: 14 amino acids. Trimming stripped 2 bases from V and 3 bases from J, with 9 bases between.

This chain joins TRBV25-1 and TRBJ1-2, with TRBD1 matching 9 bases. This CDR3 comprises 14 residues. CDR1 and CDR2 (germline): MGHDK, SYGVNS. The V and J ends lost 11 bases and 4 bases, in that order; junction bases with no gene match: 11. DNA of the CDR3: TGTGCCGCAGGTCCAGGGGACAGGGTCTATGGCTACACCTTC. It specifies CAAGPGDRVYGYTF.

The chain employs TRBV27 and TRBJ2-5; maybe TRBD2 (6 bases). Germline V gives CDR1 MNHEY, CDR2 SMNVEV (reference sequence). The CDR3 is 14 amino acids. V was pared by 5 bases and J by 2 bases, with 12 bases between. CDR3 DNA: TGTGCCAGCAGTAAATTGGGACTGCAAGAGACCCAGTACTTC. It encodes CASSKLGLQETQYF.

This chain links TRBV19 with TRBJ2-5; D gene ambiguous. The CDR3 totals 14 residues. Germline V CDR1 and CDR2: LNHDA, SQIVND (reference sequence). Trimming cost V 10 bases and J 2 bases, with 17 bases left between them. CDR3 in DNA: TGTGCCACTCAAGGCCGAGACGTACAAGAGACCCAGTACTTC. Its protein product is CATQGRDVQETQYF.